The clone carrying this T cell receptor beta chain was seen a handful of times. This specimen comes from a study of graft-versus-host responses after intestinal transplantation. In the study overall: Anti-thymocyte globulin induction was given to all recipients, followed by tacrolimus and steroids for around three years.

Measured with immunoSEQ multiplex PCR; TCRdb has only the in-frame clones, and not every one. This table holds 20,000 to 25,000 clones, 44% found once. Stimulators, approximately 200,000 irradiated and violet-dye-labeled cells, were plated with approximately 200,000 CFSE-labeled responder cells. The ends lost 4 bases at V and 4 bases at J; junction bases unmatched: 6. The CDR3 covers 15 residues. The V gene's germline CDR1 is KGHSH and CDR2 LQKENI. V is TRBV18 and J is TRBJ2-7, with 11 bases aligning to TRBD2. Sequenced material: alloreactive CD8+ T cells from a mixed lymphocyte reaction culture, taken before transplantation. Subset indicated: CFSE-low proliferating T cells sorted from approximately six-day pre-transplant mixed lymphocyte reaction (GvH or HvG direction). The TCR was taken from a human patient who was an organ donor for intestinal transplantation. The CDR3, as DNA: TGTGCCAGCTCACAACCGGGACTAGCGGTGTACGAGCAGTACTTC. Its protein product is CASSQPGLAVYEQYF.